This paragraph reports one T cell receptor (beta chain). Its antigen is unidentified. The data stem from a study of CD8+CD57+ T cells in acquired aplastic anemia. Study background: When averaged, DNA from sorted CD4+ and CD8+ cells came to approximately 3.2 ug. Study findings and constraints: Between patients and controls, about 30 CD8+ CDR3 sequences were found in common. With respect to CD8+ Simpson's diversity, patients and controls did not differ significantly.

Selection for sequencing was limited to patients who had shown CD8+CD57+ cell expansion by flow cytometry. Blood samples were obtained from patients who had received no prior therapy. Germline loops: CDR1 DFQATT, CDR2 SNEGSKA (reference sequence). There are 13 residues in the CDR3. V lost 5 bases and J lost 3, with 13 bases in between. TCR beta VDJ and CDR3 profiles were obtained from a genomic DNA template. TCRdb passed the reads through MiXCR, listing each CDR3 protein once. The table has around 200,000 distinct CDR3 sequences, about 50% seen once. J is TRBJ1-1 and V is TRBV20-1; D is possibly TRBD1 (6 bases). Sequencing was performed on sorted CD4+, CD8+, or CD8+CD57+ T cells (not recorded which) from PBMCs. The TCR comes from a human donor with aplastic anemia. Here the CDR3 DNA reads TGCAGTGCTCGACAGGACGAGTACACTGAAGCTTTCTTT. It specifies CSARQDEYTEAFF.